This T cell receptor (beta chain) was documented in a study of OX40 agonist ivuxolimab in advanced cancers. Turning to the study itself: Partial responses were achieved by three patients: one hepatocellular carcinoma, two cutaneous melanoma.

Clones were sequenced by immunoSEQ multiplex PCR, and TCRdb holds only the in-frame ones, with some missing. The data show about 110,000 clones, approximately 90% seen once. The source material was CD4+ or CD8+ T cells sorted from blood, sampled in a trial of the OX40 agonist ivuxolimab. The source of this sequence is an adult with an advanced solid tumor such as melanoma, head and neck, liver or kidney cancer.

The CDR3 sequence: CASSYGTENYGYTF. The CDR3 DNA is TGTGCCAGCAGTTACGGGACGGAGAACTATGGCTACACCTTC. The rearrangement links TRBV6-5 to TRBJ1-2, with D perhaps TRBD1 (5 bases). V was shortened by 2 bases and J by 2 bases, with 9 bases between the two germline ends. The germline V gene encodes CDR1 MNHEY and CDR2 SVGAGI. The CDR3 totals 14 residues.